This TCR beta chain came from a study of shared T cell receptors in the human thymus (dated by TCRdb to the early 2020s). About the investigation overall: The study examined how self-reactive, shared T-cell receptor alpha chains are generated in the human thymus.

Its CDR3 holds 15 amino acids, cysteine through phenylalanine. The sequence is cut down to CDR3 DNA, 45 bases in frame from base 1. Ends trimmed: V by 4 bases, J by 3 bases; bases unmatched to a gene: 5. The germline V gene sets CDR1 to SGHDT and CDR2 to YYEEEE. Library preparation used the immunoSEQ multiplex PCR assay. The source is immuneACCESS, and TCRdb retained only in-frame sequences with V and J called. Part of the clones is not carried over; for the studies checked, unresolved V genes explain less than half of this, and the remainder is unexplained. The sample yields roughly 500,000 clones; roughly 74% were counted once. About 0.013% of the sample belongs to the ten largest clones. In the case of this clone: The antigen it recognizes is unknown. Per-nucleotide qualities are absent, and no much larger clonotype sits a single base away.

These data were also filed under a second study, of human thymus T cells. Looking at the second paper: The donors were immunologically healthy infants in Finland who had open corrective cardiac surgery for congenital heart defects. Thymus tissue was obtained as surgical resects removed during corrective cardiac surgery. V and J gene segment usage appeared biased in both thymic and peripheral blood repertoires. The related research found that thymic TCR repertoires overlapped highly between unrelated individuals. The study described the TCR alpha and beta repertoires in about eight infant thymus samples and four matching peripheral blood samples. Donor ages ranging from 7 to 244 days were recorded, and about six male and a couple of female infants were included in the cohort. Thymocytes were freed from the tissue by mechanical means and kept at -70 degrees C as pellets of roughly 9-34 million cells. A QIAsymphony instrument was used to extract genomic DNA from the frozen cell pellets. The immunoSEQ multiplex PCR assay was used to amplify the TCRB and TCRAD loci from a standardized amount of quality-controlled genomic DNA. The amplicons spanned the V(D)J region and were long enough to cover the CDR3 and allow V and J genes to be identified. The amplicons were sequenced on an Illumina platform via the commercial immunoSEQ service. Primer bias and sequencing errors were corrected as previously described, and TCRAD and TCRB were defined on the basis of the IMGT database. The repertoires were analysed using immunoSEQ Analyzer 3.0 and VDJTools for basic statistics, V/J segment usage, diversity estimates, rarefaction and pairwise overlap. To estimate diversity, the Chao1, ChaoE, Efron-Thisted, Shannon and inverse Simpson indices were applied, and diversity was also estimated on datasets down-sampled to the smallest sample. Repertoire overlap was determined by strict matching of CDR3 nucleotide sequence, V gene and J gene, and Jaccard-based multidimensional scaling clustering was applied. On average, thymus samples gave 750,000 to 1,000,000 unique TCRB clonotypes, whereas blood samples gave about 84,000.

The V and J segments used are TRBV5-6 and TRBJ2-1, and TRBD1 aligns with 9 junction nucleotides. The receptor comes from a boy under two years old with a congenital heart defect. Donor details come from another sample of the same person, matched by shared clones. The sample comprised thymocytes. At the DNA level, the sequence is TGTGCCAGCAGCCCTCCGGGACAGGGCTACAATGAGCAGTTCTTC. The resulting protein is CASSPPGQGYNEQFF.